One and the same sample provided the 11 T cell receptor beta chains below, sequenced in a study of human T cells and chemical hapten exposure. Within the library, unique molecular identifiers were attached to each individual cDNA molecule. TCRdb passed the reads through MiXCR, listing each CDR3 protein once. The table includes about 490 distinct CDR3 sequences, approximately 65% detected once. The treatment denotes: therapeutic diphenylcyclopropenone sensitization with weekly scalp DPC. Sequenced here: whole blood, sampled before DPC sensitization or 2, 6, or about 24 weeks after (not recorded which). The source is an adult with alopecia areata. Some clones in this sample may be carry-over from other donors' samples. This table probably holds off-target reads from a library built for another chain.

The V call is TRBV20-1, the J call TRBJ2-3; maybe TRBD1 (5 bases). The germline CDR1 and CDR2 sequences are DFQATT and SNEGSKA (reference sequence). V was pared by 0 bases and J by 5 bases, with 12 bases between. The CDR3 is 14 residues long. CDR3 region: CSARDEGAGDTQYF. The CDR3 nucleotides are TGCAGTGCTAGAGATGAAGGGGCCGGAGATACGCAGTATTTT.

The CDR3 DNA reads as TGTGCCAGCAGCAAAGAAAGGCTAGCGGGAGGGGCTACCTACAATGAGCAGTTCTTC. Translating it yields CASSKERLAGGATYNEQFF. This chain uses TRBV21-1 with TRBJ2-1; the D call TRBD2 from the table was never checked on the DNA. TRBV21-1 is a pseudogene locus. CDR3 length equals 19 residues.

The genes are TRBV12-3 or TRBV12-4 and TRBJ1-5; D ambiguous. The CDR3 loop spans 17 amino acids. Trimming took 2 bases from V and 1 from J, leaving 15 bases between them. DNA of the CDR3: TGTGCCAGCAGTTTAACGGTGGGGTCGGGGAGCAATCAGCCCCAGCATTTT. Protein product: CASSLTVGSGSNQPQHF.

This clonotype is deemed hyperexpanded. The chain carries TRBV10-3 and TRBJ1-1; no definite D call. V dropped 3 bases and J dropped 4 bases, with 12 bases sitting between them. From germline, CDR1 is ENHRY and CDR2 SYGVKD. This CDR3 comprises 14 residues. Here the CDR3 reads CAISDEGSSTEAFF. In DNA, the CDR3 is TGTGCCATCAGTGACGAGGGCTCGAGCACTGAAGCTTTCTTT.

The rearrangement uses TRBV19 and TRBJ2-1, with TRBD1 as a possible D gene (6 bases). Germline V CDR1 and CDR2: LNHDA, SQIVND (reference sequence). With 5 bases removed from V and 5 bases from J, the gap between germline ends came to 10 bases. This CDR3 is 13 amino acids long. The CDR3 loop is CASSYDRNNEQFF. The CDR3 DNA is TGTGCCAGTAGTTATGACAGGAACAATGAGCAGTTCTTC.

The chain links TRBV19 to TRBJ2-1, with TRBD1 matching over 9 bases. The V gene end was trimmed by 6 bases and the J gene end by 7 bases; junction bases not matched to a gene: 13. This CDR3 comprises 16 residues. The germline gives CDR1 LNHDA, CDR2 SQIVND (reference sequence). The CDR3 nucleotides are TGTGCCAGTAGCCCCACCTCCGGGACAGGGAAGAATGAGCAGTTCTTC. Translated, it gives CASSPTSGTGKNEQFF.

By proportion, this clonotype is hyperexpanded. The CDR3 is CASSIGTGAREEQFF. As DNA, the CDR3 is TGTGCCAGTAGTATAGGGACGGGAGCCCGGGAGGAGCAGTTCTTC. The gene calls are TRBV19 and TRBJ2-1; D is possibly TRBD2 (6 bases). Looked up from germline, CDR1 is LNHDA and CDR2 is SQIVND (reference sequence). The V end was cut by 1 base, the J end by 10 bases, with 17 bases between. CDR3 length: 15 residues.

This chain links TRBV7-9 with TRBJ2-7; D possibly uses TRBD1 or TRBD2 (5 bases each). This CDR3 contains 13 residues. Looked up from germline, CDR1 is SEHNR and CDR2 is FQNEAQ (reference sequence). V lost 8 bases and J 0 bases, leaving 11 bases between the germline ends. The CDR3 spells CASRDGLSYEQYF. The DNA of the CDR3 is TGTGCCAGCCGGGACGGACTCTCCTACGAGCAGTACTTC.

This clonotype was counted only a few times. The J gene is TRBJ2-3, the V gene TRBV7-9; no definite D call. The V gene lost 2 bases and the J gene lost 3 bases, with 6 bases spanning the gap. In germline, CDR1 is SEHNR, CDR2 FQNEAQ (reference sequence). This CDR3 has 13 residues. The CDR3 region is CASSLMSTDTQYF. The DNA for the CDR3 is TGTGCCAGCAGCTTAATGTCTACAGATACGCAGTATTTT.

The chain has TRBV20-1 and TRBJ2-3; 9 bases align to TRBD2. J lost 5 bases, V lost 3 bases, and 15 bases had no gene match. Germline-derived CDR1 and CDR2 are DFQATT and SNEGSKA (reference sequence). This CDR3 spans 17 amino acids. The CDR3 sequence: CSARPMVMGGGGDTQYF. CDR3 nucleotide sequence: TGCAGTGCTAGGCCCATGGTAATGGGCGGGGGGGGAGATACGCAGTATTTT.

The chain uses TRBV29-1 and TRBJ2-2; weak D call: TRBD1 (5 bases). Per germline, CDR1 SQVTM and CDR2 ANQGSEA. Trimming took off 4 bases at V and 1 base at J, with 7 bases between the two ends. This CDR3 has 13 amino acids. In DNA form, the CDR3 reads TGCAGCGTTGTGGACAAGAACACCGGGGAGCTGTTTTTT. The encoded protein is CSVVDKNTGELFF.